The T cell receptor (beta chain) under discussion was sequenced for a study of T cell repertoires in cytomegalovirus infection. The table lists this clonotype with a few counts. Its specificity is not known. CDR1 is MDHEN, CDR2 SYDVKM, per germline. The CDR3 loop spans 13 amino acids. Trimming cost V 6 bases and J 8 bases, with 16 bases left between them. TCRdb recomputed calls from the reads with MiXCR, one row per CDR3 protein. The sample yields 27,000 or so distinct CDR3 sequences, about 20% seen once. This clonotype was obtained from a human donor in good health (CMV status not recorded). Some clones in this sample may be carry-over from other donors' samples. Sequencing used CD8+ T cells from cultured PBMCs, obtained from culture after CMV antigen stimulation. This rearrangement joins TRBV28 to TRBJ1-1, with D hard to call. CDR3 nucleotides: TGTGCCAGCAGCGAGTTAGAAGAACCCGAAGCTTTCTTT. Translating it yields CASSELEEPEAFF.